This T cell receptor (beta chain) was sequenced during a study of vaccination effects on CD4 cells after COVID-19. Viral peptide pool expansion of antigen-specific CD4+ T cells preceded sequencing in the ViraFEST assay. The culture ran for 10 days, and then CD4+ T cells were isolated. Subjects were given two BNT162b2 or mRNA-1273 vaccine doses. Data came from immunoSEQ multiplex PCR; TCRdb stores just in-frame clones and leaves some out. The table lists 25,000 to 30,000 clones, roughly 74% of them singletons. This CDR3 is 13 amino acids long. The germline gives CDR1 SQVTM, CDR2 ANQGSEA. The V segment lost 5 bases and the J segment 7 bases; nucleotides outside the gene matches: 6. A few counts support this clone. The antigen is not known.

This chain joins TRBV29-1 and TRBJ1-5, with TRBD1 identical over 9 bases. The sequences come from CD4+ T cells from PBMCs cultured with HCoV-OC43 spike peptides, collected after COVID-19 vaccination. The subset was: HCoV-OC43 spike overlapping peptide pool stimulation. The TCR was taken from a human donor who received a COVID-19 vaccine. Written as DNA, the CDR3 is TGCAGCGTTAGACAGGGGGAACACCAGCCCCAGCATTTT. It specifies CSVRQGEHQPQHF.